This TCR beta chain was obtained from a study of shared clonotypes between healthy human individuals. The study's findings and limits: The rarefaction results pointed to incomplete sorted-subset sequencing despite large depth.

Only CD45RO-negative cells positively selected for CCR7 counted as naive CD8 cells, so terminally differentiated effector memory CD45RA+ cells were excluded. The study drew its donors from healthy HIV-negative adults without recent acute infections or vaccinations. Germline CDR1 MNHNS, CDR2 SASEGT. The CDR3 loop spans 15 amino acids. Trimming took off 0 bases at V and 5 bases at J, with 13 bases between the two ends. This was a deep-level run. Libraries were prepared by immunoSEQ multiplex PCR; TCRdb keeps only in-frame clonotypes and omits some of them. This repertoire shows about 2,200,000 clones, approximately 94% found once; its top ten account for around 1.7%. To note about this clone: Its antigen is currently unknown.

This sequence was found in a man between 18 and 29 years old in good health. Some clones in this sample may be carry-over from other donors' samples. Sample: naive CD8+ T cells from PBMCs. The chain recombines TRBV6-1 with TRBJ2-5; D perhaps matches TRBD2 (6 bases). The CDR3 bases are TGTGCCAGCAGTGAAGCGGGGGGATTGCGGGAGACCCAGTACTTC. Protein product: CASSEAGGLRETQYF.